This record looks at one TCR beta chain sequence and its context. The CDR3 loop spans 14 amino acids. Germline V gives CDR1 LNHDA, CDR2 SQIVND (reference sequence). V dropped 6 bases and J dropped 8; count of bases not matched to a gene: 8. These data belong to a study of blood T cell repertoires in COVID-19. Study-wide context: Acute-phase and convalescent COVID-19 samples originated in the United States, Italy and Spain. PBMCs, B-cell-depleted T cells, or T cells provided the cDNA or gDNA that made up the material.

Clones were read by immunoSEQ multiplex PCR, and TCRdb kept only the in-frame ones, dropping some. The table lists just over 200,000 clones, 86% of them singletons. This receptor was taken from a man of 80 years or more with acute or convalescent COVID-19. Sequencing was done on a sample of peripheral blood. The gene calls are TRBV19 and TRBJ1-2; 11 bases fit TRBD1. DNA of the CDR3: TGTGCCAGTAGCACCCCCGGGACAGGGGGAGGCTACACCTTC. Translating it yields CASSTPGTGGGYTF. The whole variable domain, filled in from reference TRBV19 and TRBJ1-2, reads DGGITQSPKYLFRKEGQNVTLSCEQNLNHDAMYWYRQDPGQGLRLIYYSQIVNDFQKGDIAEGYSVSREKKESFPLTVTSAQKNPTAFYLCASSTPGTGGGYTFGSGTRLTVV.